This T cell receptor (beta chain) appears in the sequencing data of a study of vaccination effects on CD4 cells after COVID-19. Profiling relied on immunoSEQ multiplex PCR, and the TCRdb table lists in-frame clones only, not all of them. The sample lists roughly 15,000 clones, 76% occurring once. Points on this clone: What it binds is not known.

V was cut by 6 bases and J by 3 bases, with 10 bases left in between. Per the germline V gene, CDR1 is MGHDK and CDR2 is SYGVNS. The CDR3 sequence is 13 residues long. Ahead of sequencing, the ViraFEST assay grew antigen-specific CD4+ T cells using viral peptide pools. A 10-day culture period preceded the isolation of CD4+ T cells. On days 3 and 7, fresh IL-2 medium replaced half the medium. The specimen comprised CD4+ T cells from PBMCs cultured with HCoV-229E spike peptides, sampled before COVID-19 vaccination. The clonotype comes from a human donor who received a COVID-19 vaccine. The rearrangement links TRBV25-1 to TRBJ2-3; D is possibly TRBD1 (6 bases). The CDR3 spells CASRDRTTDTQYF. The CDR3 region has the DNA TGTGCCAGCAGAGACAGGACGACAGATACGCAGTATTTT.